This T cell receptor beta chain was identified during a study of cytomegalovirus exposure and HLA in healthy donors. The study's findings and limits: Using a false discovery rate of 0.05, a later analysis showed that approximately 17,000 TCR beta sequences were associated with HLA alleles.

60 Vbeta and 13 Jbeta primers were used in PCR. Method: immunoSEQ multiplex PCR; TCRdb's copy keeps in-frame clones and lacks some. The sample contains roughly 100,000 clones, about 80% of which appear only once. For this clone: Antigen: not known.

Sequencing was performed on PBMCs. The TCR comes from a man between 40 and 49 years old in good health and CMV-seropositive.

The CDR3 region has the DNA TGCAGTGCTAGAAGACAGGATTTCTACACCTTC. Encoded protein: CSARRQDFYTF. This sequence joins TRBV20-1 and TRBJ1-2; tentative D call: TRBD1 (6 bases). With 2 bases removed from V and 10 bases from J, the gap between germline ends came to 11 bases. Germline CDR1 is DFQATT and CDR2 is SNEGSKA (reference sequence). CDR3 size: 11 residues.